The entry that follows covers one T cell receptor beta chain sequence. Participants, roughly 18 to 90 years old, spanned more than 20 US areas. The source of the sample is a study of blood T cell repertoires in COVID-19. Study-level information: Specimens from acute and convalescent COVID-19 originated in the United States, Italy and Spain. In each case, the material was cDNA or gDNA derived from T cells, B-cell-depleted T cells, or PBMCs.

Here immunoSEQ multiplex PCR was the method, and the copy in TCRdb shows in-frame clones only, minus some. The data hold around 230,000 clones, with about 86% observed a single time. The clonotype was recovered from a woman aged 40 to 49 with acute COVID-19. The sequenced material came from PBMCs or T cells enriched from blood (not recorded which).

CDR3 region: CASSTTGGNSPLHF. CDR3 nucleotides: TGTGCCAGTAGTACGACAGGAGGCAATTCACCCCTCCACTTT. V gene TRBV19 combines with J gene TRBJ1-6, with D perhaps matching TRBD1 (6 bases). Germline V gene lookup returns CDR1 LNHDA and CDR2 SQIVND (reference sequence). Trimming cost V 4 bases and J 7 bases, with 11 bases left between them. CDR3 size: 14 residues.